What follows is one T cell receptor beta chain and its context. Its cognate antigen has yet to be identified. These data come from a study of monozygotic twins with inflammatory bowel disease (dated by TCRdb to 2018 to 2020). Background on the whole study: A total of 28 monozygotic twin pairs were included in the full study, comprising nine German pairs (four IBD-concordant, five IBD-discordant) and 19 IBD-discordant Danish pairs. The search for disease-associated traits relied mainly on comparing IBD patients with their genetically identical healthy co-twins within discordant pairs. Each individual had, on average, about 151 000 unique TCRalpha sequences and 181 000 unique TCRbeta sequences available for analysis. The study at large found these results: Repertoire similarity did not differ between concordant and discordant twins, which could be due to limited statistical power. Because patients received different immunosuppressive treatments, the repertoires may have picked up extra background noise and variability between individuals. Different T cell subtypes could not be distinguished in the analysis. No single strong signal or clonotype linked to IBD turned up in the results, so the idea that one exists was not supported. Fewer clonotypes were shared with other individuals by IBD patients than by healthy twins, most markedly in patients showing signs of disease activity. Measured by the inverse Simpson index, TCRbeta repertoire diversity was lower in IBD patients than in their healthy co-twins.

Libraries were prepared through 5' RACE. Preparation of each TCR library used roughly 3.5 ug of total RNA. For each sample, cDNA was synthesized in eight separate reactions using SMARTScribe reverse transcriptase. During cDNA synthesis, unique molecular identifiers containing a 6-nucleotide sample barcode were introduced by template switching. TCRalpha and TCRbeta cDNA was amplified in two nested PCRs of about 17 and 10 cycles, and bead purification was carried out after each PCR. Before amplification, the cDNA was treated with uracil DNA-glycosylase and purified using the QIAquick PCR purification kit. The second PCR added Illumina TruSeq-compatible adapters along with sample-specific barcodes. Library quality and concentration were assessed using TapeStation and Qubit, and about 5.2 ng of each library was pooled. The pooled libraries were sequenced with 2 x 100 bp reads and custom sequencing primers on an Illumina HiSeq2500 single-index Rapid Run. In the paper's pipeline: MiGEC version 1.2.6 was used for UMI-based consensus assembly, which corrected PCR and sequencing errors. V(D)J alignment, clonotype assembly and CDR3 extraction were performed with MiXCR version 2.1.1. Gene usage, clonotype sharing and MAIT/NKT TCR abundance were normalised by analysing the top 1000, 10 000 and 20 000 clonotypes per sample. After downsampling to 27 000 UMIs, diversity was calculated as the inverse Simpson index using the vegan R package. Paired Mann-Whitney U tests on discordant twin pairs were used, with Benjamini-Hochberg multiple-testing correction. TCRdb reprocessed the reads and provides one entry for every CDR3 protein sequence; no DNA is given. TCRdb's processing, not the authors', yielded these V and J calls. The table for this sample records around 450,000 distinct CDR3 sequences. About 2.4% of the sample is in the top ten clones.

Taken from the germline V gene (reference sequence), the CDR1 and CDR2 loops are DFQATT and SNEGSKA. From the cysteine through the phenylalanine, the CDR3 covers 14 amino acids. No DNA is recorded. An approximately 2.3 ml peripheral blood sample was drawn into PAXgene tubes per donor and stored at -80°C. Total RNA was isolated from whole blood with the PAXgene blood miRNA kit on an automated QIAcube, without T cell sorting. Peripheral blood from monozygotic twin pairs, either concordant or discordant for inflammatory bowel disease, underwent deep TCRalpha and TCRbeta repertoire profiling that used unique molecular barcoding. Smoking habits were recorded for all twin pairs, and individuals were classified as current, former or never smokers.

This receptor was obtained from a human donor with ulcerative colitis or Crohn's disease, or a healthy co-twin of an affected twin (not recorded which). The sequence is built from TRBV20-1 and TRBJ1-1; the TRBD1 assignment by TCRdb is unverifiable without DNA. Sequenced sample: blood. The CDR3 here reads CSAWGKGVNTEAFF.